These 18 T cell receptor beta chains share one sample of origin, sequenced in a study of T cell responses to AZD1222 COVID-19 vaccine. Here immunoSEQ multiplex PCR was the method, and the copy in TCRdb shows in-frame clones only, minus some. The sample lists 40,000 to 60,000 clones; approximately 86% were seen once. The material was peripheral blood, obtained 28 days after the second AZD1222 dose. The receptors shown here come from an adult who received the AZD1222 COVID-19 vaccine.

This chain connects TRBV5-6 to TRBJ1-2; a weak D match, TRBD1 (5 bases). Trimming left V 4 bases short and J 7 bases short, with 11 bases between. Germline CDR1 SGHDT, CDR2 YYEEEE. The CDR3 length is 12 residues. DNA of the CDR3: TGTGCCAGCAGCCCCCCGGGGGGTGGCTACACCTTC. Translating gives CASSPPGGGYTF.

This chain connects TRBV4-1 to TRBJ2-7; a weak D match, TRBD1 (5 bases). Germline V gene sequence: CDR1 MGHRA, CDR2 YSYEKL. With 0 bases removed from V and 4 bases from J, the gap between germline ends came to 13 bases. The CDR3 contains 15 residues. The CDR3 spells CASSQESGRRYEQYF. CDR3 DNA: TGCGCCAGCAGCCAAGAGTCAGGGCGGCGGTACGAGCAGTACTTC.

The gene calls are TRBV6-5 and TRBJ2-7; maybe TRBD2 (6 bases). This CDR3 is built from 16 residues. Trimming took 0 bases from V and 7 from J, leaving 19 bases between them. The germline CDR1 and CDR2 sequences are MNHEY and SVGAGI. CDR3 in DNA: TGTGCCAGCAGTTACTCTAGCGGCCCAACGGGCGGGGAGCAGTACTTC. It specifies CASSYSSGPTGGEQYF.

This chain joins TRBV18 and TRBJ1-5; no reliable D call. The ends were cut back, 4 bases at V and 0 bases at J, with 7 bases in the middle. Germline values: CDR1 KGHSH, CDR2 LQKENI. CDR3 size: 14 residues. CDR3 loop: CASSLDYSNQPQHF. The CDR3 nucleotides are TGTGCCAGCTCACTTGACTATAGCAATCAGCCCCAGCATTTT.

The chain links TRBV10-3 to TRBJ2-2, with 10 positions matching TRBD2. Germline CDR1 is ENHRY and CDR2 is SYGVKD. This CDR3 comprises 15 residues. J gave up 6 bases and V 3 bases, and 4 bases lay outside the gene matches. CDR3 in DNA: TGTGCCATCAGTGAAAGCGGGAGGGCCCCCGGGGAGCTGTTTTTT. Amino acid sequence: CAISESGRAPGELFF.

V is TRBV2 and J is TRBJ1-5; D remains unclear. Germline values: CDR1 SNHLY, CDR2 FYNNEI. V shed 7 bases and J shed 5 bases, with 6 bases lying between them. The CDR3 sequence is 11 residues long. The CDR3 sequence is CASKVDQPQHF. As DNA, the CDR3 is TGTGCCAGCAAGGTCGATCAGCCCCAGCATTTT.

The rearrangement joins TRBV24-1 to TRBJ1-5; D gene ambiguous. V lost 9 bases and J lost 9, with 8 bases in between. Germline CDR1 is KGHDR and CDR2 is SFDVKD. The CDR3 totals 10 residues. For the CDR3, the DNA is TGTGCCACCGACCCCCCGCCCCAGCATTTT. Its protein product is CATDPPPQHF.

The chain combines TRBV4-1 with TRBJ2-7; the D gene is possibly TRBD2 (7 bases). Germline CDR1 reads MGHRA; CDR2 reads YSYEKL. V lost 5 bases and J 2 bases, leaving 16 bases between the germline ends. CDR3 size: 15 residues. The CDR3 sequence is CASSERWGGPYEQYF. DNA for the CDR3: TGCGCCAGCAGCGAGAGGTGGGGGGGCCCCTACGAGCAGTACTTC.

This chain joins TRBV7-3 and TRBJ2-5; perhaps D is TRBD1 or TRBD2 (5 bases each). The germline CDR1 and CDR2 sequences are SGHTA and FQGTGA. V gave up 2 bases and J gave up 3 bases, with 16 bases separating them. The CDR3 extends over 16 amino acids. The CDR3 sequence is CASSLGFEGLEETQYF. CDR3 bases: TGTGCCAGCAGCTTAGGGTTTGAGGGGTTGGAAGAGACCCAGTACTTC.

The gene calls are TRBV6-5 and TRBJ2-3; D remains ambiguous. Germline lookup yields CDR1 MNHEY and CDR2 SVGAGI. The V end lost 7 bases, the J end lost 0 bases, and 11 bases lay between the germline ends. The CDR3 totals 14 residues. The CDR3 region has the DNA TGTGCCAGCACCCCTCTTATGAGCACAGATACGCAGTATTTT. This sequence encodes CASTPLMSTDTQYF.

This clone occurred once. The chain employs TRBV7-9 and TRBJ1-5; 9 bases fit TRBD1. Trimming cost V 5 bases and J 4 bases; bases outside gene matches: 9. Germline V lookup: CDR1 SEHNR, CDR2 FQNEAQ (reference sequence). This CDR3 has 16 amino acids. CDR3 protein: CASSPSDRGLNQPQHF. CDR3 DNA sequence: TGTGCCAGCAGCCCGTCGGACAGGGGATTGAATCAGCCCCAGCATTTT.

The chain is built from TRBV7-8 and TRBJ1-1; D call uncertain. V was shortened by 4 bases and J by 3 bases, with 15 bases between the two germline ends. This CDR3 spans 15 amino acids. CDR1 is SGHVS, CDR2 FQNEAQ, per germline. For the CDR3, the DNA is TGTGCCAGCAGCTCCTTAGGGTCCGTGGACACTGAAGCTTTCTTT. It codes for CASSSLGSVDTEAFF.

The rearrangement uses TRBV21-1 and TRBJ1-2; the listed D gene, TRBD1, was not tested against the DNA. TRBV21-1 is deemed a pseudogene. CDR3 size: 21 residues. The CDR3, as DNA: TGTGCCAGCAGCAAACCGATTCGCCCCGGTAATAAGGAAAGACAGGAGCATGGCTACACCTTC. It yields the protein CASSKPIRPGNKERQEHGYTF.

The table lists this clone with a few counts. DNA for the CDR3: TGCGCCAGCAGCCTCATCCTGGGACTAGCGGGATACGAGCAGTACTTC. It encodes CASSLILGLAGYEQYF. The J gene is TRBJ2-7, the V gene TRBV4-3; 13 nucleotides match TRBD2. CDR1 is LGHNA and CDR2 is YSLEER in the germline V gene. CDR3 length: 16 amino acids. The V and J ends lost 4 bases and 4 bases, in that order; junction bases with no gene match: 7.

The chain is built from TRBV18 and TRBJ2-7, with D unclear. Germline CDR1 reads KGHSH; CDR2 reads LQKENI. The CDR3 sequence is 13 residues long. The V and J ends lost 3 bases and 5 bases respectively, with 11 bases between them. The DNA for the CDR3 is TGTGCCAGCTCACCCCCGCCACGGAACGAGCAGTACTTC. Translating it yields CASSPPPRNEQYF.

The rearrangement joins TRBV27 to TRBJ1-5; D not resolved. Germline V gene lookup returns CDR1 MNHEY and CDR2 SMNVEV (reference sequence). The germline V and J ends were trimmed by 5 bases and 2 bases, with 10 bases remaining between them. The CDR3 is 14 amino acids. The CDR3 loop reads CASSPRPGNQPQHF. For the CDR3, the DNA is TGTGCCAGCAGTCCCCGCCCAGGCAATCAGCCCCAGCATTTT.

This clone was seen more than once but under ten times. The chain combines TRBV2 with TRBJ2-7; 7 positions match TRBD2. Germline CDR1 is SNHLY and CDR2 is FYNNEI. The length of the CDR3 is 14 residues. V was clipped by 11 bases and J by 5 bases; unmatched bases: 15. The CDR3 nucleotides read TGTGCCGATTCAACCCCGGGGGGTCCGCACGAGCAGTACTTC. This translates into CADSTPGGPHEQYF.

CDR3 bases: TGTGCCACCTACAGTGAATACAGATTCTATGGCTACACCTTC. It specifies CATYSEYRFYGYTF. V is TRBV25-1 and J is TRBJ1-2; D is unresolved. V lost 10 bases, J lost 4 bases, and 19 bases lay in between. This CDR3 has 14 residues. Germline lookup yields CDR1 MGHDK and CDR2 SYGVNS.